This TCR beta chain was documented in a study of persistence of HIV-infected CD4 T cells. Turning to the study itself: Median time on suppressive ART was about 8 years. The study's findings and limits: Antigen-responding cells were enriched for degenerate expanded CDR3beta sequences. Within sorted populations, more oligoclonal TCRs accompanied more oligoclonal proviruses. CMV- and Gag-responding cells had lower TCRbeta richness than CD3/CD28-responding cells.

A word on this clone: Its antigen is not known.

The CDR3 is 17 amino acids. Per the germline V gene, CDR1 is MGHRA and CDR2 is YSYEKL. V trimming: 0 bases; J trimming: 5 bases; junction bases outside the gene matches: 5. Overlapping HIV-1 Gag 15-mer peptides at approximately 1 ug per peptide per mL were used. CD40L-negative CD69-negative CD45RO-high memory CD4+ T cells were sorted as populations depleted of antigen-responding cells. The immunoSEQ assay was version 4, run in survey mode. Profiling relied on immunoSEQ multiplex PCR, and the TCRdb table lists in-frame clones only, not all of them. In the table there are 30,000 to 40,000 clones, 80% to 90% of which are singletons.

The sample in question was CD4+ T cells sorted from PBMCs after roughly 20-hour stimulation, obtained from a patient who received antiretroviral therapy. The V gene is TRBV4-1, the J gene TRBJ2-3, with TRBD2 matching over 13 bases. This sequence originates from an adult woman with HIV who was CMV-seropositive. This chain's CDR3 is CASSQEGTSGGGDTQYF. Written as DNA, the CDR3 is TGCGCCAGCAGCCAAGAAGGAACTAGCGGGGGGGGAGATACGCAGTATTTT.